This is a list of T cell receptor beta chains from one sample in a study of CD8 T cells in Susac syndrome. TCRdb re-called the immunoSEQ multiplex PCR reads with MiXCR, one entry per CDR3 protein. The sample has 150,000 to 200,000 distinct CDR3 sequences; approximately 92% are singletons. Sequencing was done on a sample of CD4+ T cells from PBMCs. The receptors come from a human donor in good health. Both conserved end residues are part of each CDR3. The order of the fields is J gene, D gene, clone size, V gene, CDR3 protein, CDR3 DNA. A D gene is named only where the DNA matches it firmly. Expanded clones get a size class; other rows say once, few or many, or leave the size out.

>TRBJ1-2|TRBD1|.|TRBV4-2
CASSPATSTGGANGYTF
TGTGCCAGCAGCCCAGCCACCTCGACAGGGGGCGCAAATGGCTACACCTTC
>TRBJ1-1|.|.|TRBV5-1
CASRFDGNTEAFF
TGCGCCAGCCGATTTGACGGGAACACTGAAGCTTTCTTT
>TRBJ2-5|.|.|TRBV27
CASSRSRGGEETQYF
TGTGCCAGCAGCCGTTCGAGGGGGGGAGAAGAGACCCAGTACTTC
>TRBJ2-5|TRBD1|.|TRBV6-1
CASSGWDRETQYF
TGTGCCAGCAGTGGATGGGACAGAGAGACCCAGTACTTC
>TRBJ1-4|TRBD1|.|TRBV3-1
CASSRGQGATNEKLFF
TGTGCCAGCAGCCGCGGACAGGGGGCGACTAATGAAAAACTGTTTTTT
>TRBJ2-7|.|.|TRBV23-1
CASSQQGLDEQYF
TGCGCCAGCAGTCAACAGGGGCTGGACGAGCAGTACTTC
>TRBJ2-5|.|.|TRBV18
CASSSDRRETQYF
TGTGCCAGCTCATCCGACAGAAGGGAGACCCAGTACTTC
>TRBJ1-1|TRBD1|.|TRBV2
CASSADREDTEAFF
TGTGCCAGCAGTGCGGACAGGGAGGACACTGAAGCTTTCTTT
>TRBJ1-1|.|.|TRBV19
CASSIRGHSAFF
TGTGCCAGTAGTATACGGGGACACTCAGCTTTCTTT
>TRBJ2-7|.|.|TRBV6-5
CASTSLTYEQYF
TGTGCCAGCACCTCCTTAACCTACGAGCAGTACTTC
>TRBJ2-5|TRBD1|.|TRBV10-3
CAIRATGEVQETQYF
TGTGCCATCAGGGCGACAGGGGAGGTCCAAGAGACCCAGTACTTC
>TRBJ1-1|.|.|TRBV29-1
CSVNRNTEAFF
TGCAGCGTAAACAGGAACACTGAAGCTTTCTTT
>TRBJ2-7|TRBD2|.|TRBV7-2
CASSYDRLAGGREQYF
TGTGCCAGCAGCTACGATAGACTAGCGGGGGGGCGGGAGCAGTACTTC
>TRBJ1-2|.|.|TRBV29-1
CSVVSGAGGYTF
TGCAGCGTTGTTTCGGGGGCTGGAGGCTACACCTTC
>TRBJ2-3|.|.|TRBV6-1
CASQDQPQSTDTQYF
TGTGCCAGCCAGGATCAGCCTCAGAGCACAGATACGCAGTATTTT
>TRBJ2-3|.|.|TRBV7-9
CASSKDNTDTQYF
TGTGCCAGCAGCAAGGACAACACAGATACGCAGTATTTT
>TRBJ2-4|.|.|TRBV3-1
CASSQWDPNIQYF
TGTGCCAGCAGCCAATGGGACCCAAACATTCAGTACTTC
>TRBJ2-1|.|.|TRBV3-1
CASSRGSSYNEQFF
TGTGCCAGCAGCCGGGGAAGCTCCTACAATGAGCAGTTCTTC
>TRBJ2-5|.|.|TRBV12-3/TRBV12-4
CASSLEGPGETQYF
TGTGCCAGCAGTTTAGAGGGCCCAGGGGAGACCCAGTACTTC
>TRBJ1-2|.|.|TRBV15
CATSNGTLEEWAVGPGGYTF
TGTGCCACCAGCAACGGAACCCTAGAGGAGTGGGCCGTGGGGCCGGGGGGCTACACCTTC
>TRBJ1-1|.|.|TRBV10-2
CASSLNSGTEAFF
TGCGCCAGCAGTCTGAACTCGGGCACTGAAGCTTTCTTT
>TRBJ2-2|.|.|TRBV3-1
CASSQGKSSNTGELFF
TGTGCCAGCAGCCAAGGGAAGTCATCGAACACCGGGGAGCTGTTTTTT
>TRBJ2-3|TRBD2|.|TRBV20-1
CSAMTSGGTDTQYF
TGCAGTGCTATGACTAGCGGGGGCACAGATACGCAGTATTTT
>TRBJ1-2|.|.|TRBV3-1
CASSQGLYGYTF
TGTGCCAGCAGCCAAGGGCTCTATGGCTACACCTTC
>TRBJ2-7|TRBD1|.|TRBV5-1
CASSLTGGEGYEQYF
TGCGCCAGCAGCTTGACAGGGGGCGAAGGCTACGAGCAGTACTTC
>TRBJ2-5|.|.|TRBV7-2
CASSPESGSGAQYF
TGTGCCAGCAGCCCAGAATCGGGGTCGGGGGCCCAGTACTTC
>TRBJ1-2|.|.|TRBV5-6
CASSLATGNYGYTF
TGTGCCAGCAGCTTGGCTACAGGGAACTATGGCTACACCTTC
>TRBJ1-2|.|.|TRBV7-2
CASSPASGYGYTF
TGTGCCAGCAGCCCGGCGTCGGGCTATGGCTACACCTTC
>TRBJ1-1|TRBD1|.|TRBV29-1
CSVGRQGRNTEAFF
TGCAGCGTTGGGAGACAGGGGAGGAACACTGAAGCTTTCTTT
>TRBJ2-1|.|.|TRBV11-1
CASSPGSGPVIEQFF
TGTGCCAGCAGCCCCGGTAGCGGACCAGTCATTGAGCAGTTCTTC
>TRBJ2-3|TRBD1|.|TRBV2
CASSGRTGMVDTQYF
TGTGCCAGCAGTGGGAGGACAGGGATGGTTGATACGCAGTATTTT
>TRBJ1-6|TRBD1|.|TRBV5-1
CASSLGDRDNSPLHF
TGCGCCAGCAGCTTGGGGGACAGGGACAATTCACCCCTCCACTTT
>TRBJ2-3|.|.|TRBV6-5
CASSPLAPSTDTQYF
TGTGCCAGCAGTCCCCTTGCTCCTAGCACAGATACGCAGTATTTT
>TRBJ2-5|TRBD1|.|TRBV3-1
CASSQGDRGQLGETQYF
TGTGCCAGCAGCCAAGGAGACAGGGGGCAACTGGGAGAGACCCAGTACTTC
>TRBJ2-5|.|.|TRBV7-9
CASSTIRGRETQYF
TGTGCCAGCAGCACTATTCGGGGCCGAGAGACCCAGTACTTC
>TRBJ2-6|.|.|TRBV29-1
CSVFAPGANVLTF
TGCAGCGTTTTTGCGCCTGGGGCCAACGTCCTGACTTTC
>TRBJ1-1|.|once|TRBV3-1
CASSPFSNTEAFF
TGTGCCAGCAGCCCCTTCTCGAACACTGAAGCTTTCTTT
>TRBJ1-2|.|.|TRBV19
CASGQAPYGYTF
TGTGCCAGTGGACAAGCCCCTTATGGCTACACCTTC
>TRBJ2-1|TRBD2|.|TRBV3-1
CASSPSGGVPHNEQFF
TGTGCCAGCAGCCCAAGCGGGGGGGTTCCCCACAATGAGCAGTTCTTC
>TRBJ2-1|.|.|TRBV3-1
CASSQALTSESGSGMQFF
TGTGCCAGCAGCCAAGCCCTCACCTCGGAGTCGGGGTCAGGTATGCAGTTCTTC
>TRBJ2-5|TRBD2|once|TRBV20-1
CSASGGAGQETQYF
TGCAGTGCTTCCGGGGGGGCGGGGCAAGAGACCCAGTACTTC
>TRBJ2-5|TRBD2|once|TRBV29-1
CSVDGGETQYF
TGCAGCGTTGACGGGGGGGAGACCCAGTACTTC
>TRBJ2-3|TRBD2|.|TRBV7-2
CASSREAGGSTDTQYF
TGTGCCAGCAGCCGGGAAGCGGGGGGCAGCACAGATACGCAGTATTTT
>TRBJ2-5|TRBD2|.|TRBV11-2
CASSFVAGGQTQYF
TGTGCCAGCAGCTTCGTAGCGGGGGGACAGACCCAGTACTTC
>TRBJ1-3|TRBD1|.|TRBV7-9
CASSLSWGQGQNTIYF
TGTGCCAGCAGCTTATCCTGGGGACAGGGGCAAAACACCATATATTTT
>TRBJ1-1|.|.|TRBV2
CASTDGGWTEAFF
TGTGCCAGCACCGATGGGGGGTGGACTGAAGCTTTCTTT
>TRBJ2-3|.|.|TRBV20-1
CSARPTGRTAQYF
TGCAGTGCTAGACCTACAGGGAGGACGGCGCAGTATTTT
>TRBJ1-2|TRBD1|.|TRBV6-1
CASRPGQENYGYTF
TGTGCCAGCAGACCGGGACAGGAAAACTATGGCTACACCTTC
>TRBJ2-5|TRBD1|.|TRBV10-3
CAIGRQGQETQYF
TGTGCCATTGGTAGACAGGGGCAAGAGACCCAGTACTTC
>TRBJ1-4|TRBD1|.|TRBV20-1
CSAGQGARFEKLFF
TGCAGTGCGGGCCAGGGGGCGAGGTTTGAAAAACTGTTTTTT
>TRBJ1-1|.|.|TRBV6-5
CASSPIRGSPEAFF
TGTGCCAGCAGTCCTATACGGGGCAGCCCTGAAGCTTTCTTT
>TRBJ2-5|.|.|TRBV5-4
CASSLPDSQETQYF
TGTGCCAGCAGCCTTCCGGACAGTCAAGAGACCCAGTACTTC
>TRBJ2-1|.|.|TRBV6-5
CASSRGASYNEQFF
TGTGCCAGCAGTAGGGGGGCCAGCTACAATGAGCAGTTCTTC
>TRBJ2-5|.|once|TRBV9
CASSVGPSGETQYF
TGTGCCAGCAGCGTAGGTCCATCGGGGGAGACCCAGTACTTC